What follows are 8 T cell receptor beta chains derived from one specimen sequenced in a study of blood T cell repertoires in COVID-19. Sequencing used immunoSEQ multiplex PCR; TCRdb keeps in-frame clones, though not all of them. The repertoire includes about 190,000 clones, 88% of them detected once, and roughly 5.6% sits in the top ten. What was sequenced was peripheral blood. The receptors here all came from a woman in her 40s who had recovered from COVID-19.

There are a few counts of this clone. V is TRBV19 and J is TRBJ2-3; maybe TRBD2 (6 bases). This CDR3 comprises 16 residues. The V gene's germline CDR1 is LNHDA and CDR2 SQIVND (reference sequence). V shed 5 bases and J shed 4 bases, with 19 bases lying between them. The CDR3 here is CASSLRVSGDADTQYF. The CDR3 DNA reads TGTGCCAGTAGTCTCCGGGTTAGCGGTGATGCAGATACGCAGTATTTT.

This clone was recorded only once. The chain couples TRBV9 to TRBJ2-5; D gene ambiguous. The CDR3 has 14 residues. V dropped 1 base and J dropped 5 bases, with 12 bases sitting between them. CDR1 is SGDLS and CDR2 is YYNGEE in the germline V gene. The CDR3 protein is CASSVTSLAETQYF. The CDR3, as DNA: TGTGCCAGCAGCGTAACGTCCCTCGCGGAGACCCAGTACTTC.

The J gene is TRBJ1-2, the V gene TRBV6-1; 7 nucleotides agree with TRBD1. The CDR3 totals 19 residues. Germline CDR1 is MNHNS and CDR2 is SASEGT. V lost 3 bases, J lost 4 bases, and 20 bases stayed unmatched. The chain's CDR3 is CASSEDRPNRVRVGYGYTF. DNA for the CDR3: TGTGCCAGCAGTGAGGACAGGCCGAACCGTGTGAGGGTGGGCTATGGCTACACCTTC.

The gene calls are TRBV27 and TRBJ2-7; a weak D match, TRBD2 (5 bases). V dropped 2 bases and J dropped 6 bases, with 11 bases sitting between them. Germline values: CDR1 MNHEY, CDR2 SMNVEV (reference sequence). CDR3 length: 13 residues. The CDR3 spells CASSLASLREQYF. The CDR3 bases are TGTGCCAGCAGTTTAGCTAGCCTTCGCGAGCAGTACTTC.

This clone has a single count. In DNA form, the CDR3 reads TGTGCCAGCTCCCAGTCCTTTAACTATGGCTACACCTTC. The encoded protein is CASSQSFNYGYTF. This chain connects TRBV18 to TRBJ1-2, with D unresolved. Trimming pared 6 bases from V and 1 base from J, leaving 9 bases between. CDR3 length: 13 residues. The V gene's germline CDR1 is KGHSH and CDR2 LQKENI.

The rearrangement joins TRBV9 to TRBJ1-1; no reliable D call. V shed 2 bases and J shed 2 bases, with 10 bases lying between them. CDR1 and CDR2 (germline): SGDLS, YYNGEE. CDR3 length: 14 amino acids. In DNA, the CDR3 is TGTGCCAGCAGCGTTTCAGGCCTTAACACTGAAGCTTTCTTT. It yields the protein CASSVSGLNTEAFF.

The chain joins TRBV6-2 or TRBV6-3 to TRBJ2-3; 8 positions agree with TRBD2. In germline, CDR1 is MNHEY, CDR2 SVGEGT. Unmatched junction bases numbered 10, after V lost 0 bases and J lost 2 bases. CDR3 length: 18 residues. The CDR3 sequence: CASSYSSSGKSDTDTQYF. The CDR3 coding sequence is TGTGCCAGCAGTTACTCGAGTAGCGGGAAATCGGACACAGATACGCAGTATTTT.

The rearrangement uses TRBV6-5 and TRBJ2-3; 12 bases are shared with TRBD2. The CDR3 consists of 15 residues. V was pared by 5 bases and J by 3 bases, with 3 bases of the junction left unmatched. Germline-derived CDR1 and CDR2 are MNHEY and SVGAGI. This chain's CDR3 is CASSLTSGRTDTQYF. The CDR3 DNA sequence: TGTGCCAGCAGTCTGACTAGCGGGAGAACAGATACGCAGTATTTT.